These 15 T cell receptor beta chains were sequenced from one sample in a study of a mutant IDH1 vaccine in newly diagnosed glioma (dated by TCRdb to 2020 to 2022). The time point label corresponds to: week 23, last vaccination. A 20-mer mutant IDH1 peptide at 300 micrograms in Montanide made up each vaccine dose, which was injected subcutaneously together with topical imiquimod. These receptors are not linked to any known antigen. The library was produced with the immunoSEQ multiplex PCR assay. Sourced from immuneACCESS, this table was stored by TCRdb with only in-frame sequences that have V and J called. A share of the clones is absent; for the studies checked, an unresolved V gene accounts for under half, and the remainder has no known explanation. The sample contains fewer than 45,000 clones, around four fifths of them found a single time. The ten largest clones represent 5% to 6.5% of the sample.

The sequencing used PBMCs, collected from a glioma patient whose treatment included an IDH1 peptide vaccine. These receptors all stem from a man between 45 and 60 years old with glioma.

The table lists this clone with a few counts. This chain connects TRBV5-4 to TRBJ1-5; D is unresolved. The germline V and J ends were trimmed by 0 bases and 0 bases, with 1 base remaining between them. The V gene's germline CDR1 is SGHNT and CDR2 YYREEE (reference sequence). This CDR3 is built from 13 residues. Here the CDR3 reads CASSLDSNQPQHF. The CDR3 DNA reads TGTGCCAGCAGCTTGGATAGCAATCAGCCCCAGCATTTT. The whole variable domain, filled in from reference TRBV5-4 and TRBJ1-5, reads ETGVTQSPTHLIKTRGQQVTLRCSSQSGHNTVSWYQQALGQGPQFIFQYYREEENGRGNFPPRFSGLQFPNYSSELNVNALELDDSALYLCASSLDSNQPQHFGDGTRLSIL.

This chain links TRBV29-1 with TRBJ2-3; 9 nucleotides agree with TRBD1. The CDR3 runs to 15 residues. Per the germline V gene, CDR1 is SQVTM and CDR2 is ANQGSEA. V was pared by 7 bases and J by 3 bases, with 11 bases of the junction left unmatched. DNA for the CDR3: TGCAGCGCTAAGCACCGGGACAGGGTAACAGATACGCAGTATTTT. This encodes CSAKHRDRVTDTQYF.

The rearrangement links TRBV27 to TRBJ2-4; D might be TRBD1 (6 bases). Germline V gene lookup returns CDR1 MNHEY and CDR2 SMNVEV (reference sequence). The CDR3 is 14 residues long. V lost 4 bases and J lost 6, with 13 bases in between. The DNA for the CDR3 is TGTGCCAGCAGTTCCTCGGGACAAGGAAACATTCAGTACTTC. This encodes CASSSSGQGNIQYF.

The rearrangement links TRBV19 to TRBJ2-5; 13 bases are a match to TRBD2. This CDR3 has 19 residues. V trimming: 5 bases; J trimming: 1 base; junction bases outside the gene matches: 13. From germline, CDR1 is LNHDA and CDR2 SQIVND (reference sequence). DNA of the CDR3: TGTGCCAGTAGTCCGACCGGACTAGCGGGGGCCTCGTCCCAAGAGACCCAGTACTTC. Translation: CASSPTGLAGASSQETQYF.

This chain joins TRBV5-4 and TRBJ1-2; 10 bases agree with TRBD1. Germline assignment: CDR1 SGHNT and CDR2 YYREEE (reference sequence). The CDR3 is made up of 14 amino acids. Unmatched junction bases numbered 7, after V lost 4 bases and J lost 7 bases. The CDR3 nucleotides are TGTGCCAGCAGCGGACCGGGACAGGGGACTGGCTACACCTTC. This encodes CASSGPGQGTGYTF.

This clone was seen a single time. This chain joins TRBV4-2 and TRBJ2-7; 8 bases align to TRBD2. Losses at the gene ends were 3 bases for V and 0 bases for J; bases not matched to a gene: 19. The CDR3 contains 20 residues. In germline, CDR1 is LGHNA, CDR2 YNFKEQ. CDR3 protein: CASSHRPSQGSGGLSYEQYF. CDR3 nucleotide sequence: TGTGCCAGCAGCCATCGTCCCAGTCAAGGAAGCGGGGGCCTCTCCTACGAGCAGTACTTC.

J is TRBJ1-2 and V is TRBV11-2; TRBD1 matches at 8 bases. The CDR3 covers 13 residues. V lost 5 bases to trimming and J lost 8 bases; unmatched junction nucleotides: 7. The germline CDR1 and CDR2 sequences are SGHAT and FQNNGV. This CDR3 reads CASSPQGALGYTF. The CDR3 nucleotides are TGTGCCAGCAGCCCCCAGGGGGCGCTCGGCTACACCTTC.

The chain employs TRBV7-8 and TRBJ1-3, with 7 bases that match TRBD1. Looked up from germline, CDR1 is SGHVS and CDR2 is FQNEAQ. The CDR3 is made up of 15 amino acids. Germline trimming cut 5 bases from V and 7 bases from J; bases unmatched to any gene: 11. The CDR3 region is CASSPQGPGWNTIYF. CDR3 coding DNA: TGTGCCAGCAGCCCACAGGGGCCAGGGTGGAACACCATATATTTT. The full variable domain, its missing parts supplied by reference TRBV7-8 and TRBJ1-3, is GAGVSQSPRYKVAKRGQDVALRCDPISGHVSLFWYQQALGQGPEFLTYFQNEAQLDKSGLPSDRFFAERPEGSVSTLKIQRTQQEDSAVYLCASSPQGPGWNTIYFGEGSWLTVV.

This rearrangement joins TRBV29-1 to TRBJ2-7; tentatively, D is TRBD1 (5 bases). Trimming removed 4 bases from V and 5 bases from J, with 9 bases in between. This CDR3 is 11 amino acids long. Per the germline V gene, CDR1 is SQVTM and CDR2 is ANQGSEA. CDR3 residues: CSVVGVDEQYF. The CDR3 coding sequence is TGCAGCGTTGTAGGGGTTGACGAGCAGTACTTC.

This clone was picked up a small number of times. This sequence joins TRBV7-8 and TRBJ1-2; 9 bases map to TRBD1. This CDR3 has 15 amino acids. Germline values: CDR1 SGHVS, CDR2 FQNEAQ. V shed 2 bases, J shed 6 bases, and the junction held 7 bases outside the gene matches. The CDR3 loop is CASSLKGQGQDGYTF. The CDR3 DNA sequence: TGTGCCAGCAGCTTAAAGGGACAGGGTCAGGATGGCTACACCTTC.

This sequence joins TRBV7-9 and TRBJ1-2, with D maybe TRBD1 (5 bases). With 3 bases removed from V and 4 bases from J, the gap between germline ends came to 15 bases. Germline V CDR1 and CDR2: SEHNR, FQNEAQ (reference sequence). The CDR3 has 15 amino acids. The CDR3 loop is CASSFDGQGGYGYTF. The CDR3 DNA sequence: TGTGCCAGCAGCTTCGATGGGCAGGGCGGCTATGGCTACACCTTC. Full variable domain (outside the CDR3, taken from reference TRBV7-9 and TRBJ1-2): DTGVSQNPRHKITKRGQNVTFRCDPISEHNRLYWYRQTLGQGPEFLTYFQNEAQLEKSRLLSDRFSAERPKGSFSTLEIQRTEQGDSAMYLCASSFDGQGGYGYTFGSGTRLTVV.

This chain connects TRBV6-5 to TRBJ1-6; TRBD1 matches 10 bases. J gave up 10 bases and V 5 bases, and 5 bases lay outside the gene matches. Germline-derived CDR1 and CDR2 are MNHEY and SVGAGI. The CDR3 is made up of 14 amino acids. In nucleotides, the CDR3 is TGTGCCAGCAGTAGGACAGGGGGGGGATCACCCCTCCACTTT. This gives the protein CASSRTGGGSPLHF.

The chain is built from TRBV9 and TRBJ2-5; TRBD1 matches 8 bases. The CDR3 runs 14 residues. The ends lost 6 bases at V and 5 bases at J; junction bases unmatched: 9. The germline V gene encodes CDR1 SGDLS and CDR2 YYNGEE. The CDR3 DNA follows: TGTGCCAGCACCAGGACAGGGAGCGGGGAGACCCAGTACTTC. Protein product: CASTRTGSGETQYF.

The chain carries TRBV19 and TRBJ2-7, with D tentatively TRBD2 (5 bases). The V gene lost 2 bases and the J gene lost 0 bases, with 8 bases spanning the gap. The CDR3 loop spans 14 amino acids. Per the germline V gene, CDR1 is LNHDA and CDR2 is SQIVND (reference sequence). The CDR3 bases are TGTGCCAGTAGTATAAGGGAGAGCTCCTACGAGCAGTACTTC. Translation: CASSIRESSYEQYF.

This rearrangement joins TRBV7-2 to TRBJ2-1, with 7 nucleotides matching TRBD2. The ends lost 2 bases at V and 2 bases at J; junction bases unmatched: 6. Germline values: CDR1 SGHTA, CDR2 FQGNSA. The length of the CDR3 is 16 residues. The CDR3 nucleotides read TGTGCCAGCAGCTTACAAAGCGGGGTAACCTACAATGAGCAGTTCTTC. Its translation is CASSLQSGVTYNEQFF.